This TCR beta chain was recorded in a study of blood T cell repertoires in COVID-19. Study at large: COVID-19 samples collected from the United States, Italy and Spain covered acute and convalescent phases. T cells, B-cell-depleted T cells, or PBMCs provided the cDNA or gDNA that served as material.

The ends were cut back, 3 bases at V and 1 base at J, with 9 bases in the middle. This CDR3 spans 14 amino acids. Germline CDR1 is SNHLY and CDR2 is FYNNEI. Study processing details: Cell counts per sample came from amplifying reference gene primers. Assay used: immunoSEQ multiplex PCR; TCRdb lists only in-frame clones, some missing. The V and J calls and the clone size are those of that table, but D and trimming were determined from the DNA. The sample has 150,000 or so clones, about four fifths seen once. This receptor was identified in a man aged 55 to 70 with acute or convalescent COVID-19. The specimen sequenced was peripheral blood. This rearrangement joins TRBV2 to TRBJ1-2; weak D call: TRBD1 (6 bases). The CDR3 spells CASSEGDINYGYTF. The DNA of the CDR3 is TGTGCCAGCAGTGAGGGGGACATTAACTATGGCTACACCTTC.